These 2 T cell receptor beta chains share one sample of origin, sequenced in a study of T cells in Graves' hyperthyroidism and ophthalmopathy. RNA transcripts yielded amplified TCR beta CDR3 regions. Researchers ran a first-round RT-PCR on the TCR CDR3 using the HTBI primer set. MiXCR was run by TCRdb on the multiplex PCR reads, yielding one entry per CDR3 protein. The sample contains 250,000 to 300,000 distinct CDR3 sequences, around 15% of which appear only once. The source material was blood. The origin of the receptors is a woman aged 50 to 65 with Graves' hyperthyroidism that later progressed to Graves' ophthalmopathy.

This clonotype occurred many times. V is TRBV9 and J is TRBJ2-5, with TRBD2 matching over 8 bases. Germline CDR1 and CDR2: SGDLS and YYNGEE. With 4 bases clipped from V and 3 bases from J, the junction kept 5 bases outside the gene matches. This CDR3 region has 14 residues. The CDR3 spells CASSRSGTEETQYF. In nucleotides, the CDR3 is TGTGCCAGCAGCCGTAGCGGGACGGAAGAGACCCAGTACTTC.

This clonotype was detected many times. The chain employs TRBV6-5 and TRBJ2-5; D perhaps matches TRBD2 (5 bases). The CDR3 has 19 residues. Germline CDR1 MNHEY, CDR2 SVGAGI. V was trimmed by 0 bases and J by 5 bases, leaving 25 bases between them. The CDR3, as DNA: TGTGCCAGCAGTTACTCCCCGCGACTCGCGGGCCACGGTAGTGAGACCCAGTACTTC. Translated, it gives CASSYSPRLAGHGSETQYF.